This paragraph reports one T cell receptor beta chain. Its recognized antigen is unknown. Nothing much larger sits one base from this clone, and base qualities are not available. TCRdb records Illumina HiSeq 2500 as the sequencer. TCR beta libraries were prepared by quantitative 5'-RACE with molecular barcodes. From the authors' description of their analysis: A new computational method, built on a probabilistic model of VDJ rearrangement, was used to identify disease-linked TCR variants. Using fastp trimming at Q25 and MiXCR clonotype assembly, TCRdb reanalyzed the public sequencing data and kept in-frame beta chains. Every CDR3 protein is listed once, alongside the most common genes and DNA of its rows. The V and J calls come from TCRdb's annotation, not from the publication. This sample holds fewer than 650,000 distinct CDR3 sequences; approximately 12% were observed only once. Approximately 6.2% of the sample is held by the ten biggest clonotypes.

The record originates from a study of CD8 T cells in ankylosing spondylitis (TCRdb year 2017). Background on the whole study: T cell receptor beta repertoires were profiled in healthy donors and ankylosing spondylitis patients so that disease-linked TCR variants could be found. The whole study cohort included 108 healthy donors and 25 or so ankylosing spondylitis patients. Peripheral blood samples were taken, and synovial fluid was additionally collected from ankylosing spondylitis patients. Beyond this particular receptor, the publication reports: Some of the motif variants had been reported before in the synovial fluid and blood of reactive arthritis patients, a finding that suggests common disease-initiation mechanisms. The disease-linked clones were reported as significantly enriched in matched synovial fluid samples from ankylosing spondylitis patients. A TCR beta motif made up of roughly eight highly homologous amino acid variants appeared to be characteristic of blood from ankylosing spondylitis patients. In peripheral blood, the disease-linked clones were found at relatively low frequencies and had a CD8+ phenotype.

Counted from cysteine to phenylalanine, this CDR3 has 15 amino acids. Only the CDR3 part of the read is kept: 45 bases, read in frame from the first base. Between the V and J ends, shortened by 1 base and 3 bases respectively, the junction contains 10 bases. The sequenced material came from blood, either unsorted or a sorted T cell fraction (not recorded which). The chain was built from TRBV12-3 or TRBV12-4 and TRBJ2-1; a tentative D call is TRBD2 (6 bases match). This TCR was recovered from a male donor with ankylosing spondylitis. In nucleotide form, the sequence is TGTGCCAGCAGTTTAGGTGGGAGGATCTACAATGAGCAGTTCTTC. Its protein is CASSLGGRIYNEQFF.